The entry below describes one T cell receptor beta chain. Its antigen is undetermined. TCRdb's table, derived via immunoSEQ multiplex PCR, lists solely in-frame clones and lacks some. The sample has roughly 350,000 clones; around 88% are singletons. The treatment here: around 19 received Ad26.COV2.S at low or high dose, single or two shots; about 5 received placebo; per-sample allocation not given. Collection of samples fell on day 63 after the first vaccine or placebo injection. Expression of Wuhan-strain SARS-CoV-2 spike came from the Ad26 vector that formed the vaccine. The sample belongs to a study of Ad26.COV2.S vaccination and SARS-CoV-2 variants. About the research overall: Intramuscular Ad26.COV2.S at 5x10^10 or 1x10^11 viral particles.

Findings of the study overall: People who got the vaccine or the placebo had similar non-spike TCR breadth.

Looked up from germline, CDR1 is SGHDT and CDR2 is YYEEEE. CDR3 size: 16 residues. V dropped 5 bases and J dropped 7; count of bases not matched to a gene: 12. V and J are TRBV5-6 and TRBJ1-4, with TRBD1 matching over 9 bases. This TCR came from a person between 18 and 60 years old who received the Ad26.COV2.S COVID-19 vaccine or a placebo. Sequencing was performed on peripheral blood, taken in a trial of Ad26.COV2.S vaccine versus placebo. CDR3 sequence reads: CASSTLPGQGGEKLFF. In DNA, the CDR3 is TGTGCCAGCAGTACCTTACCGGGACAGGGTGGTGAAAAACTGTTTTTT.